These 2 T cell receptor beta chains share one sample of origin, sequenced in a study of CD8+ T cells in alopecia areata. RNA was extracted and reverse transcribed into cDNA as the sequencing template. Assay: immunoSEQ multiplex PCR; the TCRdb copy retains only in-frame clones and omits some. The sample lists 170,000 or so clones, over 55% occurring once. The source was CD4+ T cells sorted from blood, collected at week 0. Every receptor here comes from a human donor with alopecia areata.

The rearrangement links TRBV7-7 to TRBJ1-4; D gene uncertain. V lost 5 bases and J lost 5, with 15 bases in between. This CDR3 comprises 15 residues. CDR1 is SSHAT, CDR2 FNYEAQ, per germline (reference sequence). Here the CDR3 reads CASSTKGESNEKLFF. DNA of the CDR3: TGTGCCAGCAGCACGAAGGGAGAGTCGAATGAAAAACTGTTTTTT.

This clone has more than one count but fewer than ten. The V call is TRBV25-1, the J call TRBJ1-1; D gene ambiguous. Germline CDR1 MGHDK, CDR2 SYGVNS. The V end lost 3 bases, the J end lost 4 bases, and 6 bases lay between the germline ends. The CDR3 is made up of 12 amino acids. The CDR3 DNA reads TGTGCCAGCAGTGATGGGTTCACTGAAGCTTTCTTT. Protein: CASSDGFTEAFF.